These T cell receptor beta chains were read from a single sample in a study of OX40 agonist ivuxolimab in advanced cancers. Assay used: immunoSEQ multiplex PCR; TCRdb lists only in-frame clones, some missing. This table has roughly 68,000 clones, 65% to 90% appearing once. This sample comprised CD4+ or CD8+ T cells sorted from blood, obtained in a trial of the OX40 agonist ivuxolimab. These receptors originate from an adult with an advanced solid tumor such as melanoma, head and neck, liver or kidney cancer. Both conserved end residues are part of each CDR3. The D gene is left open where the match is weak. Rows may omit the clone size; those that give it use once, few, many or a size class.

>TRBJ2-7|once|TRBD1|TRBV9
TGTGCCAGCAGCGTAGGAGGGACAGCGACCTACGAGCAGTACTTC
CASSVGGTATYEQYF
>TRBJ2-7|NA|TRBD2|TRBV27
TGTGCCAGCGGGTCCCCTAGCGGCGAAACCTACGAGCAGTACTTC
CASGSPSGETYEQYF
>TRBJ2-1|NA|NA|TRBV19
TGTGCCAGTAGTATCTCGAAGGCCCCCTCCAATGAGCAGTTCTTC
CASSISKAPSNEQFF
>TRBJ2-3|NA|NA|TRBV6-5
TGTGCCAGCAGTTACTCCTATGACAGAGATACGCAGTATTTT
CASSYSYDRDTQYF
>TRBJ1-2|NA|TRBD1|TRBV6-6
TGTGCCAGCAGTTCCCAGGGGGCTGACTATGGCTACACCTTC
CASSSQGADYGYTF
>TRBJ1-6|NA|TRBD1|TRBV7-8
TGTGCCAGCAGCTTAGCCGCCAAGACAGGGGGCAATTCGTCACCCCTCCACTTT
CASSLAAKTGGNSSPLHF
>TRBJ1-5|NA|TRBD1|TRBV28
TGTGCCAGCAGTTTAGGAGGGGGCAATAGCAATCAGCCCCAGCATTTT
CASSLGGGNSNQPQHF
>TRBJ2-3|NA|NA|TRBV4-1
TGCGCCAGCAGCCAAGGACTCGATACGCAGTATTTT
CASSQGLDTQYF
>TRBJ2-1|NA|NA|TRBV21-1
TGTGCCAGCAGCAACACGGGAGAAGGGTCCTACAATGAGCAGTTCTTC
CASSNTGEGSYNEQFF
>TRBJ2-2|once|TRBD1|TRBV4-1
TGCGCCAGCAGCCTGGACAGGGCGAACACCGGGGAGCTGTTTTTT
CASSLDRANTGELFF
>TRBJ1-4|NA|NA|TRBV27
TGTGCCAGCAGTTTATCGCGGGGCGGGAGGACTAATGAAAAACTGTTTTTT
CASSLSRGGRTNEKLFF